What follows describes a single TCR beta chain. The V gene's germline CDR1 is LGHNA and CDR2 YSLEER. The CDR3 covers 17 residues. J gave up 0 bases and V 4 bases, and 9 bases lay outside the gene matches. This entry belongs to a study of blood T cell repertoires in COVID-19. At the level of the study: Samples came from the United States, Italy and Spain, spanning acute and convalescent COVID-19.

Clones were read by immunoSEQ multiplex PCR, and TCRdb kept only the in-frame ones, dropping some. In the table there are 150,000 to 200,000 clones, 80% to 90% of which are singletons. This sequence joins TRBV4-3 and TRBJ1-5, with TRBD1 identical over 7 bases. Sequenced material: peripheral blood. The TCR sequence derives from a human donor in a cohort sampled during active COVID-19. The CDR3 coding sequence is TGCGCCAGCAGCCGGAGGGGGCTGCGAAATAGCAATCAGCCCCAGCATTTT. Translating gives CASSRRGLRNSNQPQHF.